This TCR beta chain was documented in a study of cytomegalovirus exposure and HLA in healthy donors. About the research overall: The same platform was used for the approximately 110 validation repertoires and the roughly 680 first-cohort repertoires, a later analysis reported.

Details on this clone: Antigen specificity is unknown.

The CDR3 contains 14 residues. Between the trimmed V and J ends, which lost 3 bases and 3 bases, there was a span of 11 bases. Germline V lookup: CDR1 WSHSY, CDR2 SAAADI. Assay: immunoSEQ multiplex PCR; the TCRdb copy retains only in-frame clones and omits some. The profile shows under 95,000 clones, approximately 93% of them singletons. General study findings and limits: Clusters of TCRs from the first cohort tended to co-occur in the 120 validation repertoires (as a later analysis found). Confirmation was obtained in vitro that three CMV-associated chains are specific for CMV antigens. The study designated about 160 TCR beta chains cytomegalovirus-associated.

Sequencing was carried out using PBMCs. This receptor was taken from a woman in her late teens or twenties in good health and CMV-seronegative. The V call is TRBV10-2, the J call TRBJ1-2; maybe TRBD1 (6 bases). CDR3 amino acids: CASSDVSGDYGYTF. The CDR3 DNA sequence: TGCGCCAGCAGTGACGTTTCAGGGGACTATGGCTACACCTTC.